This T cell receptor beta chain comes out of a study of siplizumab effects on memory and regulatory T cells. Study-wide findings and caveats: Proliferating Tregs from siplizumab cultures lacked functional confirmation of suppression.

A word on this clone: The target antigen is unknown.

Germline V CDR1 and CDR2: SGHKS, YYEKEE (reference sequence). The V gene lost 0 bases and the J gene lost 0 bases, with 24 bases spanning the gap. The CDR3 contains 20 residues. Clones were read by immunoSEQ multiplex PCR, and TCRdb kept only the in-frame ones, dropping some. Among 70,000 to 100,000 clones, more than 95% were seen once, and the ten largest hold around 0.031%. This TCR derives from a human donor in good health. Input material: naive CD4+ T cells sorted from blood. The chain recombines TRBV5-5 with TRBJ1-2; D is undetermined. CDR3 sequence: CASSLEGQLSQYYSNYGYTF. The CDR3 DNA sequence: TGTGCCAGCAGCTTGGAGGGCCAGCTTAGCCAGTACTATTCTAACTATGGCTACACCTTC.